These T cell receptor beta chains were read from a single sample in a study of CD8 T cells in ankylosing spondylitis. TCRdb re-called the 5' RACE reads through MiXCR, storing one row per CDR3 protein. The table shows about 440,000 distinct CDR3 sequences, with under 20% occurring only once. Material: blood, either unsorted or a sorted T cell fraction (not recorded which). The receptors here all came from a male donor with ankylosing spondylitis. CDR3s include the opening cysteine and the closing phenylalanine or tryptophan. A D gene is named only where the DNA matches it firmly. Only part of the rows carry a size: once, few, many, or a class if the clone is expanded.

CASSTTGFEQYF | TGTGCCAGCAGCACGACAGGGTTTGAGCAGTACTTC | few | TRBD1 | TRBJ2-7 | TRBV28
CASSLRAKSNQPQHF | TGTGCCAGCAGTTTAAGGGCGAAGAGCAATCAGCCCCAGCATTTT | NA | NA | TRBJ1-5 | TRBV28
CASSQEGARGNQPQHF | TGTGCCAGCTCACAGGAGGGGGCGCGGGGCAATCAGCCCCAGCATTTT | NA | TRBD1 | TRBJ1-5 | TRBV18
CASSPGLAGGGTDTQYF | TGTGCCAGCAGCCCGGGACTAGCGGGAGGCGGCACAGATACGCAGTATTTT | NA | TRBD2 | TRBJ2-3 | TRBV11-3
CSARVKIEAFF | TGCAGTGCTAGAGTAAAGATAGAAGCTTTCTTT | many | NA | TRBJ1-1 | TRBV20-1
CASRGTGNYGYTF | TGTGCCAGCAGAGGGACAGGGAACTATGGCTACACCTTC | many | TRBD1 | TRBJ1-2 | TRBV12-3/TRBV12-4
CASSLDGGRSPLHF | TGCGCCAGCAGCTTGGATGGGGGCCGTTCACCCCTCCACTTT | NA | NA | TRBJ1-6 | TRBV5-1
CASRPQSSYNSPLHF | TGTGCCAGCAGACCACAGAGCTCCTATAATTCACCCCTCCACTTT | few | NA | TRBJ1-6 | TRBV6-1
CASTPYPNTEAFF | TGTGCCAGCACCCCCTACCCCAACACTGAAGCTTTCTTT | few | NA | TRBJ1-1 | TRBV6-6
CASSLVIGTARLF | TGTGCCAGCAGCTTGGTGATAGGGACAGCGCGCCTTTTT | NA | TRBD1 | TRBJ1-1 | TRBV7-3
CASSKTSGREYF | TGTGCCAGCAGCAAGACTAGCGGGAGGGAGTACTTC | once | TRBD2 | TRBJ2-7 | TRBV6-5
CSARERGGLETQYF | TGCAGTGCTAGAGAGCGGGGGGGCTTGGAGACCCAGTACTTC | few | TRBD2 | TRBJ2-5 | TRBV20-1
CSVVDRVDLKAFF | TGCAGCGTTGTGGACAGGGTGGATTTAAAAGCTTTCTTT | NA | TRBD1 | TRBJ1-1 | TRBV29-1
CATKLEGGKETQYF | TGTGCTACAAAATTGGAAGGGGGGAAAGAGACCCAGTACTTC | NA | NA | TRBJ2-5 | TRBV28
CASSLTGEGGIQYF | TGCGCCAGCAGCTTGACAGGGGAAGGAGGCATTCAGTACTTC | many | TRBD1 | TRBJ2-4 | TRBV5-1
CSVRSTRDIQYF | TGCAGCGTTAGGAGTACGCGGGACATTCAGTACTTC | NA | NA | TRBJ2-4 | TRBV29-1
CSAPGREDTQYF | TGCAGTGCCCCCGGCCGCGAGGATACGCAGTATTTT | few | NA | TRBJ2-3 | TRBV20-1
CSAMKWGGHQETQYF | TGCAGTGCTATGAAGTGGGGGGGTCACCAAGAGACCCAGTACTTC | NA | TRBD2 | TRBJ2-5 | TRBV20-1
CASSFRETGTEAFF | TGTGCCAGCAGTTTTAGGGAGACAGGAACTGAAGCTTTCTTT | many | NA | TRBJ1-1 | TRBV12-3/TRBV12-4
CSARRQGVNTGELFF | TGCAGTGCCAGACGACAGGGAGTGAACACCGGGGAGCTGTTTTTT | NA | TRBD1 | TRBJ2-2 | TRBV20-1
CSAPIAPSTDTQYF | TGCAGTGCCCCGATAGCGCCGAGCACAGATACGCAGTATTTT | NA | NA | TRBJ2-3 | TRBV20-1
CASSLGWGTSGSGSYEQYF | TGTGCCAGCAGCTTAGGGTGGGGGACTAGCGGGAGTGGGTCCTACGAGCAGTACTTC | few | TRBD2 | TRBJ2-7 | TRBV12-3/TRBV12-4
CASSRTSVYEQFF | TGTGCCAGCAGTCGGACAAGTGTGTATGAGCAGTTCTTC | NA | NA | TRBJ2-1 | TRBV2
CASSSTTGVIYEQYF | TGTGCCAGCAGCTCGACCACAGGTGTAATCTACGAGCAGTACTTC | NA | NA | TRBJ2-7 | TRBV11-2
CSARAGTSATYGYTF | TGCAGTGCGAGGGCGGGGACGTCGGCCACTTATGGCTACACCTTC | NA | NA | TRBJ1-2 | TRBV20-1
CASSATGETTEAFF | TGTGCCAGCAGTGCGACAGGGGAGACCACTGAAGCTTTCTTT | many | TRBD1 | TRBJ1-1 | TRBV12-3/TRBV12-4
CASSAPGGRNTGELFF | TGTGCCAGCAGCGCACCCGGGGGCCGGAACACCGGGGAGCTGTTTTTT | NA | NA | TRBJ2-2 | TRBV9
CASSYRTSGRVDTQYF | TGTGCCAGCAGTTACCGGACTAGCGGGAGAGTAGATACGCAGTATTTT | few | TRBD2 | TRBJ2-3 | TRBV6-2/TRBV6-3
CASSSRTGKVYQETQYF | TGTGCCAGCAGTTCCAGGACTGGGAAGGTGTACCAAGAGACCCAGTACTTC | NA | NA | TRBJ2-5 | TRBV6-5